This entry is about one TCR beta chain. The antigen remains unidentified. The time point denotes: newly diagnosed GD, antithyroid drugs for less than 3 months. The authors made the TCR library using RNA they extracted from PBMCs. In each case, Graves' disease was diagnosed per American Thyroid Association guidelines. Arm-PCR of CDR3 regions and iRepertoire HTBI primers were the basis on which TCR beta libraries were built. Each CDR3 protein is one row after TCRdb ran MiXCR on the multiplex PCR reads. The sample lists 400,000 to 650,000 distinct CDR3 sequences, 15% to 20% occurring once. The germline V gene has CDR1 MNHEY and CDR2 SVGEGT. The length of the CDR3 is 18 residues. The germline V and J ends were trimmed by 0 bases and 0 bases, with 12 bases remaining between them. The sample is drawn from a study of regulatory T cells in long-lasting Graves disease. Study observations and caveats: Persistent cases favored TRBV28, TRBJ1-2 and TRBJ2-5. A greater number of public clonotypes (2,741) was shared by persistent patients than by new patients (just over 950).

The sample was also reused in another study, on T cells in Graves' hyperthyroidism and ophthalmopathy.

The chain carries TRBV6-2 or TRBV6-3 and TRBJ2-6; D call uncertain. This receptor was obtained from a woman aged 40-60 years with Graves disease. The material was peripheral blood mononuclear cells (PBMCs), obtained at new diagnosis, from a patient treated with antithyroid drugs. DNA for the CDR3: TGTGCCAGCAGTTACTCACCCGGAACAGCCTCTGGGGCCAACGTCCTGACTTTC. Protein sequence: CASSYSPGTASGANVLTF.